This entry lists 13 T cell receptor beta chains sequenced from one sample in a study of shared clonotypes between healthy human individuals. Measured with immunoSEQ multiplex PCR; TCRdb has only the in-frame clones, and not every one. This sample has 2.5 million or so clones, with more than 90% found just once. Source material: naive CD4+ T cells sorted from blood. Stated subset: CD45RA+ positively selected. These receptors were taken from a man in his late teens or twenties in good health.

The chain combines TRBV7-2 with TRBJ2-5; possible D gene TRBD2, 5 bases. The germline V and J ends were trimmed by 7 bases and 1 base, with 13 bases remaining between them. CDR1 SGHTA and CDR2 FQGNSA come from the germline V gene. This CDR3 region has 14 residues. This CDR3 is CASTPAGTQETQYF. The DNA of the CDR3 is TGTGCCAGCACCCCCGCGGGTACCCAAGAGACCCAGTACTTC.

On this clone: The sample contains more than one DNA sequence encoding this CDR3. The gene calls are TRBV27 and TRBJ2-3, with 11 bases lining up with TRBD2. The V gene's germline CDR1 is MNHEY and CDR2 SMNVEV (reference sequence). V lost 3 bases, J lost 3 bases, and 2 bases stayed unmatched. The CDR3 is 15 amino acids. Here the CDR3 reads CASSFTSGRTDTQYF. The CDR3 nucleotides are TGTGCCAGCAGTTTTACTAGCGGGAGAACAGATACGCAGTATTTT.

V is TRBV6-1 and J is TRBJ2-5, with D uncertain. Germline loops: CDR1 MNHNS, CDR2 SASEGT. Trimming shortened V by 1 base and J by 10 bases, and 13 bases separated the two germline ends. CDR3 length equals 13 residues. The CDR3 sequence is CASSEERSLSQYF. CDR3 in DNA: TGTGCCAGCAGTGAAGAACGGAGCTTAAGCCAGTACTTC.

This chain uses TRBV11-2 with TRBJ1-5, with 7 bases fitting TRBD1. Trimming at V came to 4 bases and at J to 9 bases, leaving 9 bases not matched to a gene. From germline, CDR1 is SGHAT and CDR2 FQNNGV. The CDR3 consists of 14 residues. CDR3 protein: CASSSQGGGGPQHF. The CDR3 DNA reads TGTGCCAGCAGCTCCCAGGGGGGAGGAGGGCCCCAGCATTTT.

In DNA, the CDR3 is TGTGCCAGCAGCCAATACGGAAGCTCCTATAATTCACCCCTCCACTTT. It is translated as CASSQYGSSYNSPLHF. V and J are TRBV14 and TRBJ1-6; D is ambiguous. CDR1 SGHDN and CDR2 FVKESK come from the germline V gene. The CDR3 runs 16 residues. V lost 2 bases to trimming and J lost 0 bases, with 8 bases between them.

The V call is TRBV18, the J call TRBJ2-7, with D uncertain. V was clipped by 2 bases and J by 4 bases, with 6 bases between them. The CDR3 covers 12 residues. Germline loops: CDR1 KGHSH, CDR2 LQKENI. CDR3 residues: CASSPIRYEQYF. CDR3 sequence (DNA): TGTGCCAGCTCACCAATCAGATACGAGCAGTACTTC.

This clone has a handful of counts. This chain joins TRBV5-1 and TRBJ2-7; D not certain. The CDR3 runs 15 residues. Per the germline V gene, CDR1 is SGHRS and CDR2 is YFSETQ. Trimming took 0 bases from V and 7 from J, leaving 17 bases between them. CDR3 nucleotides: TGCGCCAGCAGCTTGGGCCCTGTGCCGGGCTTAGAGCAGTACTTC. Translating it yields CASSLGPVPGLEQYF. Variable domain in full (rest from reference TRBV5-1 and TRBJ2-7): KAGVTQTPRYLIKTRGQQVTLSCSPISGHRSVSWYQQTPGQGLQFLFEYFSETQRNKGNFPGRFSGRQFSNSRSEMNVSTLELGDSALYLCASSLGPVPGLEQYFGPGTRLTVT.

This sequence joins TRBV11-2 and TRBJ2-7; maybe TRBD2 (5 bases). The V end lost 5 bases, the J end lost 3 bases, and 14 bases lay between the germline ends. CDR1 is SGHAT and CDR2 is FQNNGV in the germline V gene. CDR3 size: 14 residues. CDR3 sequence reads: CASSTERVNYEQYF. The CDR3 DNA follows: TGTGCCAGCAGCACCGAGAGGGTTAACTACGAGCAGTACTTC. Supplemented by reference TRBV11-2 and TRBJ2-7, the full variable domain reads EAGVAQSPRYKIIEKRQSVAFWCNPISGHATLYWYQQILGQGPKLLIQFQNNGVVDDSQLPKDRFSAERLKGVDSTLKIQPAKLEDSAVYLCASSTERVNYEQYFGPGTRLTVT.

V usage is TRBV30 and J usage is TRBJ2-3; 8 nucleotides match TRBD2. CDR1 and CDR2 (germline): GTSNPN, SVGIG (reference sequence). Trimming took 4 bases from V and 1 from J; bases not matched to a gene: 13. This CDR3 is built from 17 residues. CDR3 loop: CAWKKRGLQSGTDTQYF. The CDR3 DNA reads TGTGCCTGGAAAAAGCGGGGGCTTCAGAGTGGCACAGATACGCAGTATTTT.

This clone appeared once. V and J are TRBV18 and TRBJ2-3; 9 bases match TRBD1. This CDR3 has 15 amino acids. Trimming at V came to 3 bases and at J to 4 bases, leaving 5 bases not matched to a gene. From germline, CDR1 is KGHSH and CDR2 LQKENI. In DNA, the CDR3 is TGTGCCAGCTCACCTGGGACAGGGAGGGCAGATACGCAGTATTTT. Its protein product is CASSPGTGRADTQYF.

As regards this clone: Other DNA sequences of this sample code for an identical CDR3. The chain combines TRBV7-2 with TRBJ2-1; D gene unclear. V was cut by 3 bases and J by 5 bases, with 2 bases left in between. The germline V gene has CDR1 SGHTA and CDR2 FQGNSA. The CDR3 runs 11 residues. The CDR3: CASSLDNEQFF. CDR3 in DNA: TGTGCCAGCAGCTTGGACAATGAGCAGTTCTTC.

The gene calls are TRBV15 and TRBJ1-1; perhaps TRBD1 as D (6 bases). The germline V gene encodes CDR1 LNHNV and CDR2 YYDKDF (reference sequence). This CDR3 is built from 15 residues. V shed 0 bases and J shed 7 bases, with 15 bases lying between them. The CDR3 is CATSREGVRGHEAFF. The CDR3 region has the DNA TGTGCCACCAGCAGAGAAGGAGTTCGGGGGCATGAAGCTTTCTTT.

Here the CDR3 DNA reads TGTGCCAGCAGCGCGACTCCGGGACAGGGCAACAATGAGCAGTTCTTC. Translation: CASSATPGQGNNEQFF. The chain recombines TRBV9 with TRBJ2-1; TRBD1 agrees at 9 bases. Germline trimming cut 3 bases from V and 5 bases from J; bases unmatched to any gene: 9. Germline V gene data show CDR1 as SGDLS and CDR2 as YYNGEE. The CDR3 is 16 amino acids.